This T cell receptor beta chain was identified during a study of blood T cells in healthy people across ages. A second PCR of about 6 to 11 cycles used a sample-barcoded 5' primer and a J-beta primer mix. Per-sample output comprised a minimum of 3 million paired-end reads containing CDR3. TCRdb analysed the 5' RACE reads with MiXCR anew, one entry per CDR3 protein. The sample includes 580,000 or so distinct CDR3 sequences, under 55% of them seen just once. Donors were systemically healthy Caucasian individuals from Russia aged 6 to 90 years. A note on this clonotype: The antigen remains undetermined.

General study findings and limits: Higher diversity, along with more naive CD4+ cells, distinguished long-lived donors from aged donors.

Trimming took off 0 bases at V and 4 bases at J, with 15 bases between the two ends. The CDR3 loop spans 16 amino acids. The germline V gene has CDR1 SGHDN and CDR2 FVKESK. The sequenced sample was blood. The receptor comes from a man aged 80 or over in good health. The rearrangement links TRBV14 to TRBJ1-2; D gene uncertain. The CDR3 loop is CASSQEGSVARYGYTF. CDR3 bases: TGTGCCAGCAGCCAAGAAGGTTCCGTCGCACGCTATGGCTACACCTTC. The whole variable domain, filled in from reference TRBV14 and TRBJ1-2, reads EAGVTQFPSHSVIEKGQTVTLRCDPISGHDNLYWYRRVMGKEIKFLLHFVKESKQDESGMPNNRFLAERTGGTYSTLKVQPAELEDSGVYFCASSQEGSVARYGYTFGSGTRLTVV.